A single sample is the source of the 9 T cell receptor beta chains below, sequenced in a study of blood T cell repertoires in COVID-19 (TCRdb year 2020). Preparation of the library involved the immunoSEQ multiplex PCR assay. TCRdb's version of the immuneACCESS table is confined to in-frame rearrangements and falls short of the full clone set. An unresolved V gene accounts for under half of the shortfall where checked; the remainder is of unknown origin. Recorded for this sample are 200,000 to 250,000 clones; about 85% of them occurred a single time. The top ten constitute around 2% of the sample. The specimen sequenced was peripheral blood. These receptors came from a man younger than 45 who had recovered from COVID-19.

V gene TRBV15 combines with J gene TRBJ1-5; D is uncertain. V lost 1 base to trimming and J lost 7 bases, with 5 bases between them. This CDR3 has 12 residues. Germline lookup yields CDR1 LNHNV and CDR2 YYDKDF (reference sequence). This chain's CDR3 is CATSRAGQPQHF. The CDR3, as DNA: TGTGCCACCAGCAGAGCGGGACAGCCCCAGCATTTT.

This clone was picked up a small number of times. The gene calls are TRBV15 and TRBJ2-2; D gene unclear. Germline V gives CDR1 LNHNV, CDR2 YYDKDF (reference sequence). This CDR3 is 14 amino acids long. The germline V and J ends were trimmed by 0 bases and 7 bases, with 9 bases remaining between them. This CDR3 reads CATSRDLNFGELFF. The DNA of the CDR3 is TGTGCCACCAGCAGAGATCTAAACTTCGGGGAGCTGTTTTTT.

The table lists this clone with a count of one. The chain employs TRBV5-1 and TRBJ2-2; tentatively, D is TRBD2 (5 bases). V was cut by 3 bases and J by 1 base, with 22 bases left in between. The CDR3 runs 19 residues. CDR1 SGHRS and CDR2 YFSETQ come from the germline V gene. CDR3 nucleotides: TGCGCCAGCAGCTATCGGACTGACTCCCGATTTTTGAACACCGGGGAGCTGTTTTTT. Protein sequence: CASSYRTDSRFLNTGELFF.

Notes on this clone: One junction end disagrees with the germline gene, perhaps due to a read error. V usage is TRBV13 and J usage is TRBJ1-3; D is unclear. Germline V CDR1 and CDR2: PRHDT, FYEKMQ (reference sequence). CDR3 length: 15 amino acids. The CDR3 sequence: CASSLGRVAGNTIYF. CDR3 coding DNA: TGTGCCAGCAGCCTAGGGCGGGTCGCTGGAAACACCATATATTTT.

The chain recombines TRBV6-5 with TRBJ2-5; D is perhaps TRBD1 (6 bases). Germline V gene sequence: CDR1 MNHEY, CDR2 SVGAGI. The CDR3 is 14 amino acids. Trimming pared 4 bases from V and 7 bases from J, leaving 16 bases between. Here the CDR3 reads CASSSGGGWGTQYF. CDR3 sequence (DNA): TGTGCCAGCAGTTCTGGGGGCGGATGGGGGACCCAGTACTTC.

V usage is TRBV5-4 and J usage is TRBJ2-5; TRBD2 aligns across 11 bases. J was trimmed by 3 bases and V by 4 bases; bases with no gene match: 2. Germline assignment: CDR1 SGHNT and CDR2 YYREEE (reference sequence). CDR3 size: 14 residues. This CDR3 reads CASSTLAGEETQYF. CDR3 DNA: TGTGCCAGCAGCACACTAGCGGGGGAAGAGACCCAGTACTTC.

This clone has just a few counts. The V call is TRBV28, the J call TRBJ2-7, with D perhaps matching TRBD1 (6 bases). The CDR3 spans 16 residues. The germline gives CDR1 MDHEN, CDR2 SYDVKM. Trimming took off 2 bases at V and 3 bases at J, with 17 bases between the two ends. Here the CDR3 reads CASSLGLSSRGYEQYV. The CDR3 DNA reads as TGTGCCAGCAGTTTAGGTCTCAGTAGCAGGGGCTACGAGCAGTACGTC.

The V and J genes are TRBV19 and TRBJ1-2; D not resolved. The germline V gene has CDR1 LNHDA and CDR2 SQIVND (reference sequence). The CDR3 runs to 13 residues. V shed 9 bases and J shed 7 bases, with 18 bases lying between them. The CDR3 reads CASHPQRGAGYTF. The CDR3 coding sequence is TGTGCCAGCCACCCCCAGCGGGGTGCTGGCTACACCTTC. The whole variable domain, remainder taken from reference TRBV19 and TRBJ1-2, is DGGITQSPKYLFRKEGQNVTLSCEQNLNHDAMYWYRQDPGQGLRLIYYSQIVNDFQKGDIAEGYSVSREKKESFPLTVTSAQKNPTAFYLCASHPQRGAGYTFGSGTRLTVV.

The rearrangement links TRBV2 to TRBJ2-3; D is ambiguous. Looked up from germline, CDR1 is SNHLY and CDR2 is FYNNEI. Trimming removed 2 bases at V and 2 bases at J, with 5 bases between. This CDR3 is built from 13 residues. This chain's CDR3 is CASSETSTDTQYF. Here the CDR3 DNA reads TGTGCCAGCAGTGAAACTTCCACAGATACGCAGTATTTT.